These 24 T cell receptor beta chains share one sample of origin, sequenced in a study of blood T cell repertoires in COVID-19. Assay: immunoSEQ multiplex PCR; the TCRdb copy retains only in-frame clones and omits some. The table lists around 200,000 clones, around 81% of them singletons. The material sequenced was PBMCs or T cells enriched from blood (not recorded which). The receptors derive from a woman aged 40-49 years with acute COVID-19.

V usage is TRBV19 and J usage is TRBJ2-1; no clear D. The length of the CDR3 is 14 residues. V was pared by 2 bases and J by 6 bases, with 11 bases between. Germline assignment: CDR1 LNHDA and CDR2 SQIVND (reference sequence). In DNA form, the CDR3 reads TGTGCCAGTAGTATATCCCAGACTTCCAATGAGCAGTTCTTC. It yields the protein CASSISQTSNEQFF.

V is TRBV6-1 and J is TRBJ2-2, with 12 bases matching TRBD2. The germline V gene encodes CDR1 MNHNS and CDR2 SASEGT. With V trimmed by 4 bases and J by 6 bases, 0 bases remained unmatched. The CDR3 contains 14 residues. CDR3 sequence reads: CASSGLAGAGELFF. As DNA, the CDR3 is TGTGCCAGCAGTGGACTAGCGGGGGCCGGGGAGCTGTTTTTT.

This chain connects TRBV3-1 (or the pseudogene TRBV3-2) to TRBJ2-5, with D perhaps TRBD1 (5 bases). Germline loops: CDR1 LGHDT, CDR2 YNNKEL (reference sequence). This CDR3 is built from 12 residues. V was trimmed by 6 bases and J by 5 bases, leaving 10 bases between them. The CDR3 DNA follows: TGTGCCAGCAGTAGGGGCGCGGAGACCCAGTACTTC. Translation gives CASSRGAETQYF.

This sequence joins TRBV28 and TRBJ1-1; 7 bases line up with TRBD1. In germline, CDR1 is MDHEN, CDR2 SYDVKM. CDR3 length equals 13 residues. V lost 6 bases, J lost 6 bases, and 7 bases stayed unmatched. In DNA form, the CDR3 reads TGTGCCAGCAGGTTAACAGGGGTGCCTGAAGCTTTCTTT. It encodes CASRLTGVPEAFF.

The chain combines TRBV5-5 with TRBJ1-5, with D unresolved. V lost 6 bases to trimming and J lost 2 bases, with 15 bases between them. The CDR3 has 15 amino acids. Per the germline V gene, CDR1 is SGHKS and CDR2 is YYEKEE (reference sequence). The CDR3 DNA reads as TGTGCCAGCACACGGGCCCCGGAGGGCAATCAGCCCCAGCATTTT. Protein: CASTRAPEGNQPQHF.

The chain couples TRBV14 to TRBJ2-1, with 12 bases matching TRBD2. Germline lookup yields CDR1 SGHDN and CDR2 FVKESK. Trimming cost V 5 bases and J 7 bases; bases outside gene matches: 9. The CDR3 length is 16 residues. CDR3 in amino acids: CASSVRLAGEGNEQFF. CDR3 coding DNA: TGTGCCAGCAGCGTCCGACTAGCGGGAGAAGGGAATGAGCAGTTCTTC. Drawing the rest from reference TRBV14 and TRBJ2-1, the complete variable domain is EAGVTQFPSHSVIEKGQTVTLRCDPISGHDNLYWYRRVMGKEIKFLLHFVKESKQDESGMPNNRFLAERTGGTYSTLKVQPAELEDSGVYFCASSVRLAGEGNEQFFGPGTRLTVL.

The V and J genes are TRBV14 and TRBJ1-2; TRBD1 matches at 7 bases. The V gene's germline CDR1 is SGHDN and CDR2 FVKESK. Trimming cost V 4 bases and J 8 bases; bases outside gene matches: 13. The length of the CDR3 is 15 residues. The CDR3 region has the DNA TGTGCCAGCAGCCCCCGGATGACAGGGAGTGGAGGCTACACCTTC. Protein sequence: CASSPRMTGSGGYTF.

V and J are TRBV28 and TRBJ1-6, with D tentatively TRBD1 (5 bases). Trimming removed 8 bases at V and 6 bases at J, with 11 bases between. The CDR3 runs to 13 residues. Germline loops: CDR1 MDHEN, CDR2 SYDVKM. The CDR3 DNA is TGTGCCAGCCAGGGTCGCGCTAATTCACCCCTCCACTTT. It yields the protein CASQGRANSPLHF.

This clone was picked up one time. This rearrangement joins TRBV2 to TRBJ1-5, with D tentatively TRBD1 (5 bases). CDR3 length equals 15 residues. V was cut by 6 bases and J by 0 bases, with 12 bases left in between. Germline V lookup: CDR1 SNHLY, CDR2 FYNNEI. This CDR3 reads CASSRDPYSNQPQHF. The CDR3 DNA is TGTGCCAGCAGCAGGGATCCTTATAGCAATCAGCCCCAGCATTTT.

The rearrangement links TRBV25-1 to TRBJ1-2; D not resolved. The V and J ends lost 2 bases and 7 bases respectively, with 5 bases between them. CDR1 MGHDK and CDR2 SYGVNS come from the germline V gene. This CDR3 has 11 residues. CDR3 nucleotides: TGTGCCAGCAGTGAAGGAGCTGGCTACACCTTC. Its protein is CASSEGAGYTF.

The chain joins TRBV6-6 to TRBJ2-7, with D perhaps matching TRBD1 (6 bases). In germline, CDR1 is MNHNY, CDR2 SVGAGI (reference sequence). V lost 10 bases and J lost 2, with 15 bases in between. The CDR3 sequence is 13 residues long. The CDR3 loop reads CATNHRDTYEQYF. In DNA form, the CDR3 reads TGTGCCACCAACCACCGGGACACCTACGAGCAGTACTTC.

This chain uses TRBV5-8 with TRBJ1-2; tentative D call: TRBD1 (6 bases). The V gene's germline CDR1 is SGHTS and CDR2 YDEGEE. Trimming took off 1 base at V and 3 bases at J, with 10 bases between the two ends. CDR3 length equals 14 residues. CDR3 region: CASSLRHRDYGYTF. The CDR3 DNA follows: TGTGCCAGCAGCTTGCGACACAGGGACTATGGCTACACCTTC.

The CDR3 nucleotides are TGTGCCAGCAAGGCTCAGGGGGCTGGGTATGGCTACACCTTC. Residues: CASKAQGAGYGYTF. The V and J genes are TRBV28 and TRBJ1-2; TRBD1 matches at 8 bases. The V gene's germline CDR1 is MDHEN and CDR2 SYDVKM. Trimming took 7 bases from V and 5 from J; bases not matched to a gene: 9. This CDR3 spans 14 amino acids.

The chain employs TRBV28 and TRBJ2-1; 8 positions match TRBD2. V shed 5 bases, J shed 6 bases, and the junction held 9 bases outside the gene matches. Germline V lookup: CDR1 MDHEN, CDR2 SYDVKM. CDR3 length equals 15 residues. The CDR3 spells CASSESGSGINEQFF. CDR3 DNA: TGTGCCAGCAGTGAAAGCGGGAGCGGGATCAATGAGCAGTTCTTC.

The V gene is TRBV10-3, the J gene TRBJ2-1; 11 bases map to TRBD1. Germline V gene data show CDR1 as ENHRY and CDR2 as SYGVKD. Trimming at V came to 4 bases and at J to 6 bases, leaving 5 bases not matched to a gene. The CDR3 extends over 15 amino acids. The CDR3 DNA sequence: TGTGCCATCAGTGGTCGGGACAGGGGGGTCAATGAGCAGTTCTTC. Translated, it gives CAISGRDRGVNEQFF.

This rearrangement joins TRBV10-3 to TRBJ2-3; D possibly corresponds to TRBD2 (7 bases). This CDR3 region has 15 residues. CDR1 ENHRY and CDR2 SYGVKD come from the germline V gene. V lost 7 bases and J lost 0, with 14 bases in between. The CDR3: CAINGGQSSTDTQYF. DNA of the CDR3: TGTGCCATCAACGGGGGGCAGTCAAGCACAGATACGCAGTATTTT.

This sequence joins TRBV4-2 and TRBJ2-5; 8 bases are shared with TRBD2. The length of the CDR3 is 15 residues. Unmatched junction bases numbered 1, after V lost 0 bases and J lost 1 base. Germline assignment: CDR1 LGHNA and CDR2 YNFKEQ. As DNA, the CDR3 is TGTGCCAGCAGCCAAGATCGGGAGGGCCAAGAGACCCAGTACTTC. Its translation: CASSQDREGQETQYF.

The chain has TRBV3-1 (or the pseudogene TRBV3-2) and TRBJ1-5; 9 nucleotides agree with TRBD1. V shed 2 bases and J 8 bases; nucleotides not matched to a gene: 13. CDR3 length equals 17 residues. Germline V CDR1 and CDR2: LGHDT, YNNKEL (reference sequence). The CDR3 DNA is TGTGCCAGCAGCCAAACCTCCGGGACAGGGAGGCTTGAGCCCCAGCATTTT. Protein: CASSQTSGTGRLEPQHF.

The J gene is TRBJ1-2, the V gene TRBV28, with 8 bases lining up with TRBD1. J gave up 0 bases and V 7 bases, and 4 bases lay outside the gene matches. CDR3 length: 14 amino acids. Germline lookup yields CDR1 MDHEN and CDR2 SYDVKM. CDR3 protein: CASTPTGANYGYTF. The DNA of the CDR3 is TGTGCCAGCACCCCGACAGGGGCTAACTATGGCTACACCTTC.

This chain connects TRBV6-5 to TRBJ1-5; 9 bases map to TRBD1. The CDR3 runs to 15 residues. Trimming removed 6 bases from V and 4 bases from J; junction bases left unmatched: 7. Per the germline V gene, CDR1 is MNHEY and CDR2 is SVGAGI. The CDR3, as DNA: TGTGCCAGCAGCCCGGACAGGGGCCAAAATCAGCCCCAGCATTTT. Translated, it gives CASSPDRGQNQPQHF.

J is TRBJ1-2 and V is TRBV28, with 7 bases matching TRBD1. V lost 6 bases and J lost 2; bases outside the gene matches: 6. CDR1 is MDHEN, CDR2 SYDVKM, per germline. This CDR3 is 14 amino acids long. The CDR3 region is CASSATTGNYGYTF. CDR3 coding DNA: TGTGCCAGCAGCGCCACGACAGGGAACTATGGCTACACCTTC.

This chain uses TRBV7-8 with TRBJ1-2, with 11 bases identical to TRBD1. Germline trimming cut 2 bases from V and 4 bases from J; bases unmatched to any gene: 9. The CDR3 is 17 amino acids. Germline-derived CDR1 and CDR2 are SGHVS and FQNEAQ. The CDR3 DNA follows: TGTGCCAGCAGCTTATCCGGGACAGGGGGGATCGGCTATGGCTACACCTTC. It specifies CASSLSGTGGIGYGYTF.

In its sample, this clone was seen a few times. The J gene is TRBJ2-7, the V gene TRBV7-2; a possible D gene is TRBD2 (7 bases). The length of the CDR3 is 17 residues. Trimming pared 1 base from V and 6 bases from J, leaving 22 bases between. Germline values: CDR1 SGHTA, CDR2 FQGNSA. CDR3 loop: CASSLVLGGQSYGEQYF. CDR3 bases: TGTGCCAGCAGCTTAGTACTCGGGGGGCAATCTTACGGCGAGCAGTACTTC.

This chain connects TRBV28 to TRBJ2-7; D perhaps matches TRBD2 (6 bases). The CDR3 has 11 amino acids. Germline-derived CDR1 and CDR2 are MDHEN and SYDVKM. V gave up 11 bases and J gave up 2 bases, with 10 bases separating them. Written as DNA, the CDR3 is TGTGCCGGGGGGAACCCCTACGAGCAGTACTTC. Amino acid sequence: CAGGNPYEQYF.